These T cell receptor beta chains were read from a single sample in a study of cytomegalovirus exposure and HLA in healthy donors. Produced via immunoSEQ multiplex PCR; TCRdb's table is partial and in-frame only. This table holds around 130,000 clones, roughly 8.6% found once. The sequenced material came from PBMCs. These receptors were collected from a woman in her thirties or forties in good health and CMV-seropositive. Both conserved end residues are part of each CDR3. Each record gives: CDR3 protein, CDR3 DNA, clone size, D gene, V gene, J gene. A D gene is named only where the DNA matches it firmly. Not all rows give a size; the values are once, few, many and, for expanded clones, a class.

CDR3aa: CASSLSGNQPQHF; CDR3nt: TGTGCCAGCAGTTTATCCGGGAATCAGCCCCAGCATTTT; abundance: few; d_gene: -; v_gene: TRBV27; j_gene: TRBJ1-5
CDR3aa: CASSLEWGLEGYTF; CDR3nt: TGTGCCAGCAGCCTGGAATGGGGGCTGGAAGGCTACACCTTC; abundance: few; d_gene: -; v_gene: TRBV5-8; j_gene: TRBJ1-2
CDR3aa: CASSLDGTGLNTEAFF; CDR3nt: TGCGCCAGCAGCTTGGATGGGACAGGGTTGAACACTGAAGCTTTCTTT; abundance: few; d_gene: TRBD1; v_gene: TRBV5-1; j_gene: TRBJ1-1
CDR3aa: CASSAQGANSYNEQFF; CDR3nt: TGCGCCAGCAGTGCGCAGGGCGCCAACTCCTACAATGAGCAGTTCTTC; abundance: -; d_gene: -; v_gene: TRBV10-1; j_gene: TRBJ2-1
CDR3aa: CASSLAPGQGEFPNTGELFF; CDR3nt: TGTGCCAGCAGCTTAGCCCCGGGACAGGGGGAGTTCCCGAACACCGGGGAGCTGTTTTTT; abundance: -; d_gene: TRBD1; v_gene: TRBV7-2; j_gene: TRBJ2-2
CDR3aa: CARNTEAFF; CDR3nt: TGTGCTAGGAACACTGAAGCTTTCTTT; abundance: few; d_gene: -; v_gene: TRBV2; j_gene: TRBJ1-1
CDR3aa: CASSLVAAEYEQYF; CDR3nt: TGTGCCAGCAGCTTAGTTGCGGCGGAGTACGAGCAGTACTTC; abundance: few; d_gene: -; v_gene: TRBV7-2; j_gene: TRBJ2-7
CDR3aa: CASSRQGYGYTF; CDR3nt: TGTGCCAGTAGTAGACAGGGCTATGGCTACACCTTC; abundance: -; d_gene: TRBD1; v_gene: TRBV19; j_gene: TRBJ1-2
CDR3aa: CASSLWPAGGLSSYEQYF; CDR3nt: TGTGCCAGCAGTCTATGGCCAGCGGGGGGCTTGAGCTCCTACGAGCAGTACTTC; abundance: few; d_gene: TRBD2; v_gene: TRBV2; j_gene: TRBJ2-7
CDR3aa: CSASILTEAFF; CDR3nt: TGCAGTGCTAGTATCCTCACTGAAGCTTTCTTT; abundance: -; d_gene: -; v_gene: TRBV20-1; j_gene: TRBJ1-1
CDR3aa: CASRTGAGYYEQYF; CDR3nt: TGTGCCAGCAGAACGGGAGCAGGTTACTACGAGCAGTACTTC; abundance: -; d_gene: -; v_gene: TRBV6-5; j_gene: TRBJ2-7
CDR3aa: CASSKELTRTSTDTQYF; CDR3nt: TGTGCCAGCAGCAAAGAATTAACAAGGACTAGCACAGATACGCAGTATTTT; abundance: -; d_gene: -; v_gene: TRBV21-1; j_gene: TRBJ2-3
CDR3aa: CAWDTGTGFDEQYF; CDR3nt: TGTGCCTGGGACACCGGGACAGGGTTCGACGAGCAGTACTTC; abundance: once; d_gene: TRBD1; v_gene: TRBV30; j_gene: TRBJ2-7
CDR3aa: CASSGGLAGLEQYF; CDR3nt: TGCGCCAGCAGTGGGGGACTAGCGGGGCTCGAGCAGTACTTC; abundance: -; d_gene: TRBD2; v_gene: TRBV10-2; j_gene: TRBJ2-7
CDR3aa: CSARVQNTIYF; CDR3nt: TGCAGTGCTAGGGTACAGAACACCATATATTTT; abundance: few; d_gene: -; v_gene: TRBV20-1; j_gene: TRBJ1-3
CDR3aa: CASNPGTGVPSPLHF; CDR3nt: TGTGCCAGTAACCCCGGGACAGGGGTTCCTTCACCCCTCCACTTT; abundance: few; d_gene: TRBD1; v_gene: TRBV19; j_gene: TRBJ1-6
CDR3aa: CASSPRVAGYLTQYF; CDR3nt: TGTGCCAGCAGCCCCCGGGTAGCGGGGTATCTTACGCAGTATTTT; abundance: few; d_gene: TRBD2; v_gene: TRBV11-2; j_gene: TRBJ2-3
CDR3aa: CASEVRTGKNEQCF; CDR3nt: TGTGCCAGCGAGGTCAGAACAGGGAAAAACGAGCAGTGCTTC; abundance: -; d_gene: -; v_gene: TRBV6-6; j_gene: TRBJ2-7
CDR3aa: CASTRGGGFPF; CDR3nt: TGCGCCAGCACACGAGGCGGGGGGTTCCCGTTC; abundance: -; d_gene: TRBD2; v_gene: TRBV23-1; j_gene: TRBJ2-7
CDR3aa: CASSEVRASTEAFF; CDR3nt: TGTGCCAGCAGTGAAGTACGTGCGTCCACTGAAGCTTTCTTT; abundance: -; d_gene: -; v_gene: TRBV6-1; j_gene: TRBJ1-1
CDR3aa: CASSPFGQPYEQYF; CDR3nt: TGTGCCAGCAGCCCCTTCGGACAGCCCTACGAGCAGTACTTC; abundance: few; d_gene: -; v_gene: TRBV7-2; j_gene: TRBJ2-7
CDR3aa: CASSGLRTAENTGELFF; CDR3nt: TGTGCCAGCAGCGGATTACGGACAGCGGAGAACACCGGGGAGCTGTTTTTT; abundance: few; d_gene: -; v_gene: TRBV7-9; j_gene: TRBJ2-2
CDR3aa: CASSLGANTEAFF; CDR3nt: TGTGCCAGCAGCTTAGGGGCGAACACTGAAGCTTTCTTT; abundance: -; d_gene: -; v_gene: TRBV7-3; j_gene: TRBJ1-1
CDR3aa: CASRAGTGRTGELFF; CDR3nt: TGTGCCAGCAGGGCCGGGACAGGGAGGACCGGGGAGCTGTTTTTT; abundance: -; d_gene: TRBD1; v_gene: TRBV2; j_gene: TRBJ2-2
CDR3aa: CASSYLDQETQYF; CDR3nt: TGTGCCAGCAGTTACCTAGACCAAGAGACCCAGTACTTC; abundance: few; d_gene: -; v_gene: TRBV6-6; j_gene: TRBJ2-5
CDR3aa: CASSKGQDLFNTF; CDR3nt: TGTGCCAGCAGCAAAGGACAGGACCTATTTAACACCTTC; abundance: -; d_gene: -; v_gene: TRBV21-1; j_gene: TRBJ1-2
CDR3aa: CSVALGQGTTEAFF; CDR3nt: TGCAGCGTTGCCCTAGGACAGGGGACCACTGAAGCTTTCTTT; abundance: -; d_gene: TRBD1; v_gene: TRBV29-1; j_gene: TRBJ1-1
CDR3aa: CASSGAGAITDTQYF; CDR3nt: TGTGCCAGCAGTGGCGCGGGGGCTATCACAGATACGCAGTATTTT; abundance: -; d_gene: -; v_gene: TRBV6-1; j_gene: TRBJ2-3
CDR3aa: CASSPPAATEAFF; CDR3nt: TGCGCCAGCAGTCCCCCAGCGGCGACTGAAGCTTTCTTT; abundance: few; d_gene: -; v_gene: TRBV23-1; j_gene: TRBJ1-1
CDR3aa: CASSVNPDSYEQYF; CDR3nt: TGTGCCAGCAGCGTAAACCCGGACAGTTACGAGCAGTACTTC; abundance: -; d_gene: -; v_gene: TRBV9; j_gene: TRBJ2-7
CDR3aa: CASSYTGTSGVDTQYF; CDR3nt: TGTGCCAGCAGTTACACCGGGACTAGCGGGGTGGATACGCAGTATTTT; abundance: many; d_gene: TRBD2; v_gene: TRBV6-6; j_gene: TRBJ2-3
CDR3aa: CASSPHSGGSYEQYF; CDR3nt: TGTGCCAGCAGCCCTCATAGCGGGGGGTCCTACGAGCAGTACTTC; abundance: few; d_gene: TRBD2; v_gene: TRBV6-5; j_gene: TRBJ2-7
CDR3aa: CASSSLGGEQPQHF; CDR3nt: TGTGCCAGCAGCAGTCTAGGGGGAGAGCAGCCCCAGCATTTT; abundance: -; d_gene: -; v_gene: TRBV7-9; j_gene: TRBJ1-5